This TCR beta chain was sequenced during a study of T cells in localized non-small cell lung cancer. Findings of the study overall: Heterogeneity within the tumor remains possible, as just one region underwent sequencing.

This table comes from immunoSEQ multiplex PCR, and its TCRdb copy is limited to in-frame clones, with some not included. This sample yields approximately 21,000 clones, of which 90% are seen a single time; less than 8.5% belongs to the top ten. From germline, CDR1 is MNHNY and CDR2 SVGAGI (reference sequence). Trimming cost V 6 bases and J 5 bases, with 17 bases left between them. The CDR3 contains 16 residues. With regard to this clone: The antigen is undetermined.

The specimen comprised peripheral blood, sampled before any cancer treatment. The origin of this receptor is a woman between 40 and 69 years old with stage I lung adenocarcinoma. This rearrangement joins TRBV6-6 to TRBJ1-6; D might be TRBD1 (6 bases). The CDR3 loop is CASSLRQQGHNSPLHF. CDR3 DNA: TGTGCCAGCAGCCTACGGCAACAGGGCCATAATTCACCCCTCCACTTT.